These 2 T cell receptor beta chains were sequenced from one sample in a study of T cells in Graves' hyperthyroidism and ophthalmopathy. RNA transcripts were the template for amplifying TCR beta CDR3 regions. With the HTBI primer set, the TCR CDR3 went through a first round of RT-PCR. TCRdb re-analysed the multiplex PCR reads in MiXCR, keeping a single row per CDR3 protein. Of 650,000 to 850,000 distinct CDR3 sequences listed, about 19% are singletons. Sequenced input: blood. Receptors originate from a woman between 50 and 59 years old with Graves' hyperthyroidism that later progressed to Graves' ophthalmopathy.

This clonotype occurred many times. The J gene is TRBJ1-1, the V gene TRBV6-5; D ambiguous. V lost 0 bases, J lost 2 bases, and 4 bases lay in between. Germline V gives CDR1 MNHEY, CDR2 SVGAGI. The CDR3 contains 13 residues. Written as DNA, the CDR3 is TGTGCCAGCAGTTACTCGGCCAACACTGAAGCTTTCTTT. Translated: CASSYSANTEAFF.

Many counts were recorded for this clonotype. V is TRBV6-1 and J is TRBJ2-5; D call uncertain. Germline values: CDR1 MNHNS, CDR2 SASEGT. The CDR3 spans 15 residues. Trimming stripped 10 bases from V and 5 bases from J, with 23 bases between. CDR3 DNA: TGTGCCACCTCAACCCGGCCGGTCCGCCCGGAGACCCAGTACTTC. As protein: CATSTRPVRPETQYF.